A selection of T cell receptor beta chains follows, all from one sample in a study of human T cells and chemical hapten exposure. TCRdb processed the RACE reads anew with MiXCR; each CDR3 protein has one entry. Of approximately 110,000 distinct CDR3 sequences in the sample, roughly a tenth were seen once. Material: whole blood, obtained in connection with sensitization to the hapten diphenylcyclopropenone (DPC). Every receptor here comes from a middle-aged woman with alopecia areata. Some clones in this sample may be carry-over from other donors' samples. CDR3s include the opening cysteine and the closing phenylalanine or tryptophan. The D gene is left open where the match is weak. Expanded clones are given a class, and other clones once, few, many or no size at all.

v_gene,abundance,d_gene,j_gene,CDR3nt,CDR3aa
TRBV30,-,-,TRBJ1-2,TGTGCCTGGAGTGTGGGGGCGCGGTATGGCTACACCTTC,CAWSVGARYGYTF
TRBV20-1,-,-,TRBJ1-5,TGCAGTGCTAGGGTGGGTAGTCAGCCCCAGCATTTT,CSARVGSQPQHF
TRBV7-2,-,-,TRBJ1-3,TGTGCCAGCAGCTTAGCTGGAAACACCATATATTTT,CASSLAGNTIYF
TRBV6-5,few,TRBD2,TRBJ2-7,TGTGCCAGCAGTTTTAGCGGGGGGGACTCCTACGAGCAGTACTTC,CASSFSGGDSYEQYF
TRBV15,many,-,TRBJ1-2,TGTGCCACCAGCAGAGTGGGACAAGCTAACTATGGCTACACCTTC,CATSRVGQANYGYTF
TRBV30,few,-,TRBJ2-5,TGTGCCTGGAGTGTACCCTTGACCTTACAAGAGACCCAGTACTTC,CAWSVPLTLQETQYF
TRBV7-9,many,TRBD1,TRBJ2-6,TGTGCCAGCAGTTCGGGACAGGGAATAACTGGGGCCAACGTCCTGACTTTC,CASSSGQGITGANVLTF
TRBV6-2/TRBV6-3,few,-,TRBJ1-1,TGTGCCAGCAGCTATGACTGGAGTACTGAAGCTTTCTTT,CASSYDWSTEAFF
TRBV7-2,many,-,TRBJ2-7,TGTGCCAGCAGCTTTGGAGGGGGCCCCTACGAGCAGTACTTC,CASSFGGGPYEQYF
TRBV5-1,-,-,TRBJ1-2,TGCGCCAGCAGCTTGGTGGGGGGTCCCTATGGCTACACCTTC,CASSLVGGPYGYTF
TRBV11-2,many,-,TRBJ2-1,TGTGCCAGCAGCTTAGACCGGGGGAGCCACAATGAGCAGTTCTTC,CASSLDRGSHNEQFF
TRBV28,-,-,TRBJ1-1,TGTGCCAGCAGTTTGGGGGACACCGTTGCTTTCTTT,CASSLGDTVAFF
TRBV28,-,-,TRBJ2-5,TGTGCCAGCGCGCTTACAGGGCCCCAAGAGACCCAGTACTTC,CASALTGPQETQYF
TRBV11-2,-,-,TRBJ2-5,TGTGCCAGCAGCTTAGCGACGCCCGGAGAGACCCAGTACTTC,CASSLATPGETQYF
TRBV3-1,many,TRBD2,TRBJ2-7,TGTGCCAGCAGCCAAGAGTGGGGGGGACCACCCTACGAGCAGTACTTC,CASSQEWGGPPYEQYF
TRBV20-1,many,TRBD1,TRBJ2-7,TGCAGTGCTAGGGAATCGACAGGGGGGGAGCAGTACTTC,CSARESTGGEQYF
TRBV25-1,many,-,TRBJ1-6,TGTGCCAGCAGCTCAACGGGGAATTCACCCCTCCACTTT,CASSSTGNSPLHF
TRBV13,-,-,TRBJ1-2,TGTGCCAGCAGCTTAAGACCTGACTCCTATGGCTACACCTTC,CASSLRPDSYGYTF
TRBV4-3,few,TRBD2,TRBJ2-3,TGCGCCAGCAGCCAAGATCGAGCGGGGGGGCCTGGAGATACGCAGTATTTT,CASSQDRAGGPGDTQYF
TRBV3-2,-,-,TRBJ2-7,TGTGCCAGCAGCCATGGTGGGACATACTACGAGCAGTACTTC,CASSHGGTYYEQYF
TRBV5-1,-,-,TRBJ2-6,TGCGCCACCACACAGGGATTCTCTGGGGCCAACGTCCTGACTTTC,CATTQGFSGANVLTF
TRBV7-7,few,TRBD2,TRBJ2-1,TGTGCCAGCAGCTCGACGGGGGGGCTTAATGAGCAGTTCTTC,CASSSTGGLNEQFF
TRBV5-1,many,-,TRBJ2-7,TGCGCCAGCAGCACCGGGACATCGATAGTCTACGAGCAGTACTTC,CASSTGTSIVYEQYF
TRBV6-2/TRBV6-3,many,-,TRBJ1-5,TGTGCCAGCAGTTCCGGGCTCAATCAGCCCCAGCATTTT,CASSSGLNQPQHF
TRBV30,few,-,TRBJ1-2,TGTGCCTGGAGTGTAAAGGGAGCGAGAGGCTACACCTTC,CAWSVKGARGYTF
TRBV28,-,TRBD1,TRBJ2-7,TGTGCCTCTGATAGGACAGGGCACGAGCAGTACTTC,CASDRTGHEQYF
TRBV6-6,few,TRBD1,TRBJ1-5,TGTGCCAGTGGAACAGGGGGCGAAGCCCAGCATTTT,CASGTGGEAQHF
TRBV18,many,-,TRBJ1-2,TGTGCCAGCTCACCGGCTTCAGATCCCGCAGGCTATGGCTACACCTTC,CASSPASDPAGYGYTF
TRBV3-1,few,TRBD1,TRBJ1-2,TGTGCCAGCAGCCGACAGGGAAATGGCTACACCTTC,CASSRQGNGYTF
TRBV18,few,TRBD1,TRBJ2-1,TGTGCCAGCTCACCCCTACAGGGGGTGAATGAGCAGTTCTTC,CASSPLQGVNEQFF
TRBV19,many,-,TRBJ2-1,TGTGCCAGTAGCTCACAGGTGACCGTCAATGAGCAGTTCTTC,CASSSQVTVNEQFF
TRBV5-4,-,TRBD2,TRBJ2-7,TGTGCCAGCAGCGGAACTAGCGGGGGCGCCTACGAGCAGTACTTC,CASSGTSGGAYEQYF
TRBV27,few,-,TRBJ2-6,TGTGCCAGACTCCGCAGGGGCCCAGCGCGATCTGGGGCCAACGTCCTGACTTTC,CARLRRGPARSGANVLTF
TRBV7-9,many,-,TRBJ2-7,TGTGCCAGCAGCTTAGGTCTAAGCTCCTACGAGCAGTACTTC,CASSLGLSSYEQYF
TRBV7-9,-,-,TRBJ1-5,TGTGCCAGCAGCCCCGGGGACCGGCAGCCCCAGCATTTT,CASSPGDRQPQHF
TRBV20-1,many,-,TRBJ1-1,TGCAGTGCTAGAGATGTAATAAACCGCGGGGCTTTCTTT,CSARDVINRGAFF
TRBV3-1,-,-,TRBJ1-6,TGTGCCAGCAGCCAACAGGGTGGTAATTCACCCCTCCACTTT,CASSQQGGNSPLHF
TRBV7-9,many,-,TRBJ1-3,TGTGCCAGCAGCATGGGACCGGTGAACTCTGGAAACACCATATATTTT,CASSMGPVNSGNTIYF
TRBV5-1,many,TRBD1,TRBJ2-5,TGCGCCAGCAACCCCGGAATAATCCGGACAGGGGAGGAGACCCAGTACTTC,CASNPGIIRTGEETQYF
TRBV5-1,-,-,TRBJ1-1,TGCGCCAGCAGCTTGCTGACAGGGAACACTGAAGCTTTCTTT,CASSLLTGNTEAFF
TRBV27,many,-,TRBJ2-7,TGTGCCAGCAGTTTTTCCAGGGTAGGCAGCGAGCAGTACTTC,CASSFSRVGSEQYF
TRBV7-2,-,-,TRBJ2-2,TGTGCCAGCAGCTTAGTTAGCGGATCCCCTGTCACCGGGGAGCTGTTTTTT,CASSLVSGSPVTGELFF